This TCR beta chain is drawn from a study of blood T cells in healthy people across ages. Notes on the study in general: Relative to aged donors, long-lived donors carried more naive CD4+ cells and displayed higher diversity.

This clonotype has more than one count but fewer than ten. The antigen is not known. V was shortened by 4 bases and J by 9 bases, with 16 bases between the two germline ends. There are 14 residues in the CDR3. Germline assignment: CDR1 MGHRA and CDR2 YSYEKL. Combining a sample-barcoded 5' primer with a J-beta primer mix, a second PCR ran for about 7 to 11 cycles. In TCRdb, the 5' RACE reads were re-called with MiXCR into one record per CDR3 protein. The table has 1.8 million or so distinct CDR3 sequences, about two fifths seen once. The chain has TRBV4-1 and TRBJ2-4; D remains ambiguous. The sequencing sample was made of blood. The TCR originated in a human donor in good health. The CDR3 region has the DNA TGCGCCAGCAGCCTAGAGGTTAGCCAAGGCATTCAGTACTTC. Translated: CASSLEVSQGIQYF.